What follows are 26 T cell receptor beta chains derived from one specimen sequenced in a study of Graves' ophthalmopathy and Graves' hyperthyroidism. RNA served as the template for amplifying TCR beta CDR3 regions. The library came from an HTBI-primed first-round RT-PCR and a second-round multiplex PCR. From the multiplex PCR reads, TCRdb called clonotypes with MiXCR, one entry per CDR3 protein. The repertoire includes 660,000 or so distinct CDR3 sequences, 35% to 50% of them detected once, and 3% to 3.5% sits in the top ten. Source material: peripheral blood. All receptors derive from an adult man with Graves' ophthalmopathy.

V usage is TRBV7-6 and J usage is TRBJ2-7, with a possible D match to TRBD2 (6 bases). V lost 3 bases and J 3 bases, leaving 21 bases between the germline ends. The CDR3 consists of 17 residues. Per germline, CDR1 SGHVS and CDR2 FNYEAQ. The CDR3 DNA reads TGTGCCAGCAGCTTCCTCGGGGGAGCGGCCTACCTCTACGAGCAGTACTTC. Translated, it gives CASSFLGGAAYLYEQYF.

This clonotype was seen ten or more times. This chain joins TRBV6-6 and TRBJ2-2; a possible D gene is TRBD2 (5 bases). V was pared by 5 bases and J by 5 bases, with 12 bases between. The CDR3 consists of 14 residues. Germline assignment: CDR1 MNHNY and CDR2 SVGAGI (reference sequence). The CDR3 reads CASSEAEPTGELFF. The DNA of the CDR3 is TGTGCCAGCAGTGAAGCGGAACCTACCGGGGAGCTGTTTTTT.

A remark on this clonotype: Just one base apart from a much larger clone, this may be a read error. This chain joins TRBV19 and TRBJ2-5; possibly TRBD1 or TRBD2 for D (6 bases each). The CDR3 sequence is 14 residues long. CDR1 is LNHDA, CDR2 SQIVND, per germline (reference sequence). CDR3 sequence (DNA): TGTGCCAGTACCGACAGGAGTCCGGGGGAGACCCTGTACTTC. Translated: CASTDRSPGETLYF.

V is TRBV29-1 and J is TRBJ1-3; 7 nucleotides agree with TRBD1. V lost 5 bases and J lost 7; bases outside the gene matches: 5. The germline CDR1 and CDR2 sequences are SQVTM and ANQGSEA. This CDR3 contains 12 residues. CDR3 in amino acids: CSVLTGINTIYF. Here the CDR3 DNA reads TGCAGCGTTTTGACAGGGATCAACACCATATATTTT.

The genes are TRBV2 and TRBJ2-5; 8 nucleotides align to TRBD1. Germline CDR1 is SNHLY and CDR2 is FYNNEI. The CDR3 is made up of 13 amino acids. The junction had 2 bases not matched to a gene; V was cut back by 3 bases and J by 5 bases. CDR3 amino acids: CASSDQGAETQYF. CDR3 bases: TGTGCCAGCAGTGATCAGGGGGCTGAGACCCAGTACTTC.

This clonotype has a handful of counts. The V gene is TRBV3-1, the J gene TRBJ1-2; a weak D match, TRBD1 (5 bases). The CDR3 length is 12 residues. CDR1 is LGHDT and CDR2 is YNNKEL in the germline V gene (reference sequence). V lost 3 bases to trimming and J lost 13 bases, with 15 bases between them. CDR3 loop: CASSQGLLFLTF. For the CDR3, the DNA is TGTGCCAGCAGCCAGGGACTCCTTTTTCTCACCTTC. Supplemented by reference TRBV3-1 and TRBJ1-2, the full variable domain reads DTAVSQTPKYLVTQMGNDKSIKCEQNLGHDTMYWYKQDSKKFLKIMFSYNNKELIINETVPNRFSPKSPDKAHLNLHINSLELGDSAVYFCASSQGLLFLTFGSGTRLTVV.

The gene calls are TRBV7-3 and TRBJ2-7, with D hard to call. CDR1 SGHTA and CDR2 FQGTGA come from the germline V gene. The CDR3 sequence is 14 residues long. With 8 bases removed from V and 2 bases from J, the gap between germline ends came to 16 bases. The CDR3 reads CASSPGRSPYEQYF. The CDR3 DNA reads as TGTGCCAGCTCACCCGGGCGTTCCCCCTACGAGCAGTACTTC.

The chain employs TRBV7-9 and TRBJ1-1, with D possibly matching TRBD1 (6 bases). Germline lookup yields CDR1 SEHNR and CDR2 FQNEAQ (reference sequence). V lost 5 bases to trimming and J lost 5 bases, with 30 bases between them. CDR3 length equals 19 residues. The CDR3 sequence: CASSQLGGFTEGWETEAFF. The CDR3, as DNA: TGTGCCAGCAGCCAATTAGGGGGGTTCACAGAGGGCTGGGAGACTGAAGCTTTCTTT.

V gene TRBV29-1 combines with J gene TRBJ2-5; D gene ambiguous. Germline CDR1 SQVTM, CDR2 ANQGSEA. CDR3 length: 14 residues. V was shortened by 7 bases and J by 0 bases, with 15 bases between the two germline ends. CDR3 in amino acids: CSASSPEYQETQYF. The CDR3 region has the DNA TGCAGCGCCAGCAGCCCGGAGTACCAAGAGACCCAGTACTTC.

This clonotype is a singleton in its sample. The chain couples TRBV7-2 to TRBJ2-5; 8 bases are a match to TRBD1. The CDR3 runs 15 residues. Germline V gives CDR1 SGHTA, CDR2 FQGNSA. The trim removed 2 bases at V and 2 bases at J, leaving 4 bases unmatched. The CDR3 spells CASSLRGQGQETQYF. Written as DNA, the CDR3 is TGTGCCAGCAGCTTACGCGGACAGGGACAAGAGACCCAGTACTTC.

The CDR3 is CAISESEQGLNTEQFF. In DNA, the CDR3 is TGTGCCATCAGTGAGTCGGAACAGGGACTGAACACTGAGCAGTTCTTC. The rearrangement joins TRBV10-3 to TRBJ2-1; tentatively, D is TRBD1 or TRBD2 (6 bases each). The CDR3 spans 16 residues. Trimming stripped 0 bases from V and 9 bases from J, with 18 bases between. Germline V gene data show CDR1 as ENHRY and CDR2 as SYGVKD.

This clonotype was counted only a few times. The chain combines TRBV6-1 with TRBJ2-5; no firm D call. With 3 bases removed from V and 9 bases from J, the gap between germline ends came to 11 bases. This CDR3 is 12 amino acids long. Germline CDR1 MNHNS, CDR2 SASEGT. The CDR3 nucleotides are TGTGCCAGCAGTGAGTCTTTCTCGGCCCAGTACTTC. Encoded protein: CASSESFSAQYF.

This clonotype occurred a few times. This sequence joins TRBV6-5 and TRBJ1-2; TRBD1 aligns across 7 bases. Germline V CDR1 and CDR2: MNHEY, SVGAGI. J was trimmed by 3 bases and V by 6 bases; bases with no gene match: 7. This CDR3 has 14 residues. The CDR3 is CASRHGDRDYGYTF. In nucleotides, the CDR3 is TGTGCCAGCAGGCACGGTGACAGGGACTATGGCTACACCTTC.

V gene TRBV6-5 combines with J gene TRBJ2-3; a possible D gene is TRBD1 (6 bases). This CDR3 is built from 14 residues. Trimming took off 5 bases at V and 0 bases at J, with 9 bases between the two ends. Germline CDR1 reads MNHEY; CDR2 reads SVGAGI. CDR3 nucleotides: TGTGCCAGCAGTCCGGGACATAGCACAGATACGCAGTATTTT. This gives the protein CASSPGHSTDTQYF.

This clonotype was found a few times. The chain links TRBV29-1 to TRBJ2-6; D uncertain. Trimming cost V 8 bases and J 4 bases, with 15 bases left between them. The length of the CDR3 is 14 residues. The germline V gene has CDR1 SQVTM and CDR2 ANQGSEA. In DNA form, the CDR3 reads TGCAGCTTAGTAACCTGGGCCGGGGCCAACGTCCTGACTTTC. Its translation: CSLVTWAGANVLTF.

Ten or more counts support this clonotype. This chain connects TRBV5-8 to TRBJ1-1; D uncertain. Germline V gives CDR1 SGHTS, CDR2 YDEGEE. The CDR3 totals 13 residues. V gave up 0 bases and J gave up 6 bases, with 9 bases separating them. CDR3 DNA: TGTGCCAGCAGCTTGGCAGGTTCTTCTGAAGCTTTCTTT. This codes for CASSLAGSSEAFF.

This clonotype has a handful of counts. The rearrangement joins TRBV5-8 to TRBJ2-2, with 10 nucleotides matching TRBD2. CDR3 length: 17 amino acids. The germline V gene has CDR1 SGHTS and CDR2 YDEGEE. The trim removed 2 bases at V and 1 base at J, leaving 5 bases unmatched. The CDR3 DNA reads as TGTGCCAGCAGCTTAGCTAGCGGGGGCCGGAACACCGGGGAGCTGTTTTTT. Its protein is CASSLASGGRNTGELFF.

The chain is built from TRBV14 and TRBJ1-1; D unresolved. Trimming took 0 bases from V and 0 from J, leaving 17 bases between them. The germline gives CDR1 SGHDN, CDR2 FVKESK. This CDR3 contains 18 residues. The CDR3 sequence is CASSQDPRFGKMNTEAFF. In nucleotides, the CDR3 is TGTGCCAGCAGCCAAGATCCCCGCTTTGGAAAAATGAACACTGAAGCTTTCTTT.

This chain links TRBV5-6 with TRBJ1-6; 7 bases are a match to TRBD1. Germline values: CDR1 SGHDT, CDR2 YYEEEE. V lost 5 bases, J lost 7 bases, and 9 bases stayed unmatched. There are 15 residues in the CDR3. CDR3 in amino acids: CASSSTGYQNSPLHF. The DNA for the CDR3 is TGTGCCAGCAGTTCGACAGGGTACCAGAATTCACCCCTCCACTTT.

As regards this clonotype: A much larger clone sits a single nucleotide away, making a read error possible. The V gene is TRBV7-9, the J gene TRBJ1-2; 7 bases map to TRBD1. Germline assignment: CDR1 SEHNR and CDR2 FQNEAQ (reference sequence). V was pared by 5 bases and J by 6 bases, with 9 bases of the junction left unmatched. This CDR3 has 14 residues. CDR3 nucleotide sequence: TGTGCCAGCAGCGGCATGGACAGGCCGGATGGCTACACCTTC. Protein sequence: CASSGMDRPDGYTF.

The V gene is TRBV4-1, the J gene TRBJ2-7; weak D call: TRBD1 (6 bases). The CDR3 sequence is 14 residues long. Germline V gene lookup returns CDR1 MGHRA and CDR2 YSYEKL. The V end lost 3 bases, the J end lost 3 bases, and 12 bases lay between the germline ends. CDR3 region: CASSHPTGNYEQYF. Here the CDR3 DNA reads TGCGCCAGCAGCCACCCGACAGGTAACTACGAGCAGTACTTC.

This rearrangement joins TRBV15 to TRBJ2-7; perhaps D is TRBD1 or TRBD2 (5 bases each). Per the germline V gene, CDR1 is LNHNV and CDR2 is YYDKDF (reference sequence). This CDR3 is 15 amino acids long. V was clipped by 0 bases and J by 5 bases, with 14 bases between them. DNA of the CDR3: TGTGCCACCAGCAGAGATCGGGGCGCGATTGACGAGCAGTACTTC. It encodes CATSRDRGAIDEQYF.

This clonotype was seen a handful of times. This sequence joins TRBV25-1 and TRBJ1-2; possible D gene TRBD1, 5 bases. The CDR3 covers 13 residues. The germline V and J ends were trimmed by 4 bases and 4 bases, with 10 bases remaining between them. Germline lookup yields CDR1 MGHDK and CDR2 SYGVNS. The CDR3 DNA sequence: TGTGCCAGCAGTGTAGGGGCAGGCTATGGCTACACCTTC. Translated, it gives CASSVGAGYGYTF.

The sample holds many counts of this clonotype. The chain joins TRBV2 to TRBJ1-2, with D uncertain. The CDR3 runs to 13 residues. Germline lookup yields CDR1 SNHLY and CDR2 FYNNEI. V was cut by 1 base and J by 8 bases, with 11 bases left in between. This CDR3 reads CASSEDIFPGYTF. The CDR3 DNA reads as TGTGCCAGCAGTGAAGACATATTCCCCGGCTACACCTTC.

This clonotype has just a few counts. This chain connects TRBV12-3 or TRBV12-4 to TRBJ2-7; perhaps TRBD2 as D (6 bases). The CDR3 is made up of 15 amino acids. The V end was cut by 4 bases, the J end by 0 bases, with 13 bases between. This CDR3 is CASSSLRGSSYEQYF. In DNA, the CDR3 is TGTGCCAGCAGTTCTCTCCGGGGGAGCTCCTACGAGCAGTACTTC.

This clonotype was counted ten times or more. At one end the junction does not follow the germline gene, possibly because of a read error. This sequence joins TRBV2 and TRBJ1-5, with D uncertain. The germline V gene has CDR1 SNHLY and CDR2 FYNNEI. The CDR3 consists of 14 residues. CDR3 DNA sequence: TGTGCCAGCAGTAGAGATAATAGCAATCACCCCCAGCATTTT. Its translation is CASSRDNSNHPQHF.